This T cell receptor beta chain was identified in a study of blood T cells in healthy people across ages (dated by TCRdb to between 2014 and 2017). Background for the entire study: In model experiments, template switching captured about one uniquely barcoded TCR beta cDNA molecule for every two T cells. The study measured age-related changes in TCR beta repertoire diversity using deep sequencing normalized with unique cDNA molecular identifiers. The donors were split into four age groups: young (average around 17 years), middle-aged (roughly 39), aged (more than 60) and long-lived (over 75). To avoid experimental bias, donors of different ages were distributed randomly across sequencing lanes. Two additional independent replicas of 1 million unique cDNA reads from the same blood draw were analyzed for two donors (one aged 18 to 30 and one aged 80 or older). Points the paper makes about the study in general: Bulk unsorted PBMC profiling prevented conclusive comparison of naive and antigen-experienced compartments. Because the CMV infection status of the donors was unknown, age-related changes in expanded clonotypes may potentially have been confounded. Compared with the aged group, more naive CD4+ T cells, fewer expanded clones and increased TCR diversity were shown by the long-lived group, suggesting age selection. Observed TCR beta diversity correlated strongly with the percentage of naive T cells measured by flow cytometry. Estimates of total diversity based on one million sequenced T cells were considered lower bounds and underestimates. Observed TCR beta diversity per million T cells fell roughly linearly with age, and a significant reduction was already apparent by age about 43.

From the cysteine through the phenylalanine, the CDR3 covers 14 amino acids. The only DNA kept is the CDR3, 42 bases in frame from the first base. Trimming leaves V shorter by 6 bases and J shorter by 8 bases, with the junction holding 4 bases beyond the gene matches. CDR1 and CDR2, per the germline V gene (reference sequence), are SEHNR and FQNEAQ. About this clonotype itself: It lacks a known antigen. Per-nucleotide qualities are absent, and no much larger clonotype sits a single base away.

Library prep was done by 5' RACE. The run used an Illumina HiSeq 2500. A second PCR of roughly 6 to 12 cycles was performed with a sample-barcoded 5' primer and a J-beta primer mix. A unique molecular identifier was introduced onto each TCR beta cDNA molecule by a template-switch 5' adaptor carrying 12 random nucleotides. Each sample yielded at least 3 million CDR3-containing paired-end reads. All of the RNA was converted into first-strand cDNA using the Mint cDNA synthesis kit, with a TRBC-specific oligonucleotide serving as the primer. All cDNA was treated with uracil-DNA glycosylase and then went through a first 18-cycle PCR with the universal primers M1SS and BC2_uni_R. The study's processing was this. Normalization of each sample was performed by random selection of 1 million high-quality reads, each carrying a distinct molecular identifier. Reads sharing molecular identifiers were discarded rather than binned into consensus sequences. MiTCR, set to a Q25 quality threshold and the strictest error-elimination algorithm, was used for CDR3 identification, clonotype clustering and error correction. A nonparametric unseen species model using Euler transformation provided a lower-bound estimate of total TCR beta diversity. The public reads were reprocessed in TCRdb via fastp at Q25 and MiXCR, keeping in-frame beta chains. Under each unique CDR3 protein, matching rows form one entry showing the most common genes and DNA. TCRdb's processing, not the authors', yielded these V and J calls. The sample yields 1.2 million to 1.5 million distinct CDR3 sequences; around 59% were counted once. The ten top clones hold approximately 7% of the sample.

The 39 donors, aged 6 to 90 years, were systemically healthy Caucasian individuals from Russia. Ten milliliters of peripheral blood were drawn from each donor into EDTA-treated Vacutainer tubes. Ficoll-Paque density-gradient centrifugation was used to isolate PBMCs, with at least 7 million obtained per sample. Total RNA was extracted from PBMCs with Trizol reagent, with at least 5.5 micrograms obtained per sample. The percentages of naive CD45RAhigh/CD27high T cells were determined by flow cytometry on a PBMC aliquot from every donor. This sequence was found in a young man in good health. Sequenced input: blood. Recombination connected TRBV7-9 to TRBJ1-4, and 12 bases in between align with TRBD1. The CDR3 protein sequence reads: CASRTGTGGEKLFF. The sequenced DNA: TGTGCCAGCAGGACCGGGACAGGGGGCGAAAAACTGTTTTTT.